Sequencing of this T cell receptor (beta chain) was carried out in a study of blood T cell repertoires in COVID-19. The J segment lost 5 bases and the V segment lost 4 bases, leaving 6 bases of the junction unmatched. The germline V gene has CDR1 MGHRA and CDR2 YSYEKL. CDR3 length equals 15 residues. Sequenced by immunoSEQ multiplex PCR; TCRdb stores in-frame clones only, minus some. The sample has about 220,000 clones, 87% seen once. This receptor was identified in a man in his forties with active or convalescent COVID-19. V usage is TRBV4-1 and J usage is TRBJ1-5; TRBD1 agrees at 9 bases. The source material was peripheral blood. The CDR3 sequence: CASSLGQGGDQPQHF. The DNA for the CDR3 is TGCGCCAGCAGCCTGGGACAGGGCGGGGATCAGCCCCAGCATTTT.